This TCR beta chain is from a study of vaccination and CD4 T cells after COVID-19. About the study: Two Hispanic individuals were among six male and four female convalescent patients. As a positive control, some control cultures were given a CEFX pool, while others were given an HIV-1 Nef pool or no peptide.

Trimming shortened V by 4 bases and J by 3 bases, and 20 bases separated the two germline ends. Per germline, CDR1 SGDLS and CDR2 YYNGEE. This CDR3 has 16 residues. This clonotype has just a few counts. The target antigen is unknown. Time point here: late sampling 161 to 241 days after vaccination in a few convalescent patients. Treatment indicated: roughly ten-day PBMC culture with coronavirus spike peptide pools or control peptides (ViraFEST assay). Scientists ran DNA taken from cultured CD4+ T cells through the Oncomine TCR Beta short-read assay for sequencing. TCRdb processed the PCR reads anew with MiXCR; each CDR3 protein has one entry. The data hold tens of thousands of distinct CDR3 sequences, with roughly two fifths observed a single time.

V usage is TRBV9 and J usage is TRBJ2-7, with a tentative D call TRBD2 (6 bases). The receptor comes from a human donor who had recovered from COVID-19. The material was CD4+ T cells from blood, cultured in vitro, obtained about 7 months after SARS-CoV-2 vaccination. Written as DNA, the CDR3 is TGTGCCAGCAGCTCCCACTCCGGGACTGGCCTCTACGAGCAGTACTTC. As protein: CASSSHSGTGLYEQYF. Using reference TRBV9 and TRBJ2-7 for the parts outside the CDR3, the full variable domain is DSGVTQTPKHLITATGQRVTLRCSPRSGDLSVYWYQQSLDQGLQFLIQYYNGEERAKGNILERFSAQQFPDLHSELNLSSLELGDSALYFCASSSHSGTGLYEQYFGPGTRLTVT.